The clone carrying this T cell receptor (beta chain) was counted a few times. The CDR3 is 15 residues long. CDR1 and CDR2 from the germline V gene are MNHEY and SVGAGI. The germline V and J ends were trimmed by 0 bases and 7 bases, with 16 bases remaining between them. This entry comes from a study of identical twins. TCRdb re-derived calls from the 5' RACE reads in MiXCR, one entry per CDR3 protein. The top ten clones hold under 3% of a sample with about 570,000 distinct CDR3 sequences, just under 10% of them seen once. These same data were also listed under a study on yellow fever vaccine responses in identical twins.

This chain links TRBV6-5 with TRBJ2-7; D is perhaps TRBD1 (6 bases). The sequence derives from a woman younger than 30 in good health. The sequenced sample consisted of PBMCs. CDR3 residues: CASSYSAGGAGEQYF. In DNA, the CDR3 is TGTGCCAGCAGTTACTCGGCTGGGGGCGCAGGGGAGCAGTACTTC.